This is a list of T cell receptor beta chains from one sample in a study of blood T cell repertoires in COVID-19. Here immunoSEQ multiplex PCR was the method, and the copy in TCRdb shows in-frame clones only, minus some. The repertoire holds about 71,000 clones, with about nine tenths as singletons. The sequenced sample was peripheral blood. These receptors were collected from a woman aged 18-29 years with acute or convalescent COVID-19. CDR3s include the opening cysteine and the closing phenylalanine or tryptophan. A D gene is named only where the DNA matches it firmly.

cdr3_aa,cdr3_nt,d_call,v_call,j_call
CASSLVDGVGEQYF,TGTGCCAGCAGCTTGGTGGACGGGGTAGGGGAGCAGTACTTC,NA,TRBV5-5,TRBJ2-7
CASSLEERQEGFDEQFF,TGCGCCAGCAGCTTGGAAGAGCGGCAGGAGGGATTCGATGAGCAGTTCTTC,NA,TRBV5-1,TRBJ2-1
CASSYREFSPLHF,TGCGCCAGCAGTTACAGGGAGTTTTCACCCCTCCACTTT,NA,TRBV10-2,TRBJ1-6
CASSIGGGQPQHF,TGTGCCAGTAGTATAGGCGGGGGGCAGCCCCAGCATTTT,NA,TRBV19,TRBJ1-5
CASSLPGQGSPLHF,TGTGCCAGCAGCCTCCCGGGACAGGGTTCACCCCTCCACTTT,TRBD1,TRBV7-9,TRBJ1-6
CASSAGWTNEKLFF,TGTGCCAGCAGCGCAGGGTGGACTAATGAAAAACTGTTTTTT,NA,TRBV6-5,TRBJ1-4
CASSLFAGVLGTEAFF,TGTGCCAGCAGCTTGTTTGCGGGGGTGCTAGGCACTGAAGCTTTCTTT,NA,TRBV5-5,TRBJ1-1
CASSLGTSGGYNEQFF,TGTGCCAGCAGTTTAGGGACTAGCGGGGGATACAATGAGCAGTTCTTC,TRBD2,TRBV27,TRBJ2-1
CASSSRTGVSNQPQHF,TGTGCCAGCAGTTCGCGGACAGGGGTTAGCAATCAGCCCCAGCATTTT,TRBD1,TRBV6-5,TRBJ1-5
CASSLLGDMETQYF,TGTGCCAGCAGCTTACTGGGGGACATGGAGACCCAGTACTTC,NA,TRBV5-4,TRBJ2-5
CASSLFGGGNSPLHF,TGTGCCAGCAGTTTATTCGGGGGAGGGAACTCACCCCTCCACTTT,NA,TRBV28,TRBJ1-6
CSVEVGSGYTF,TGCAGCGTTGAGGTGGGTAGCGGCTACACCTTC,NA,TRBV29-1,TRBJ1-2
CASGGGTQPQHF,TGTGCCAGCGGGGGAGGGACTCAGCCCCAGCATTTT,NA,TRBV2,TRBJ1-5
CASSGEGQDYNEQFF,TGTGCCAGCAGTGGTGAGGGACAGGACTACAATGAGCAGTTCTTC,TRBD1,TRBV25-1,TRBJ2-1
CAAVEGGFTGSQPQHF,TGTGCCGCCGTTGAGGGAGGGTTTACGGGGAGTCAGCCCCAGCATTTT,NA,TRBV28,TRBJ1-5
CACPRAPGNEQFF,TGTGCCTGTCCACGAGCCCCGGGGAATGAGCAGTTCTTC,NA,TRBV30,TRBJ2-1
CASSTRQGDEKLFF,TGTGCCAGCAGTACCCGACAGGGGGATGAAAAACTGTTTTTT,TRBD1,TRBV6-5,TRBJ1-4
CASSSSGTGIDEQFF,TGTGCCAGCAGCAGTTCCGGGACAGGGATTGATGAGCAGTTCTTC,TRBD1,TRBV7-9,TRBJ2-1